Listed below are T cell receptor beta chains from one sample, sequenced in a study of shared clonotypes between healthy human individuals. Profiling relied on immunoSEQ multiplex PCR, and the TCRdb table lists in-frame clones only, not all of them. The sample carries 490,000 or so clones, 65% to 80% recorded once. The sample consisted of PBMCs. These receptors were collected from a woman in her 40s in good health. Some clones in this sample may be carry-over from other donors' samples. Both conserved end residues are part of each CDR3. The D gene is left open where the match is weak. Clone size is shown for a subset of rows, as once, few, many or a class of expanded clone.

length: 14; V: TRBV2; D: TRBD2; J: TRBJ2-7; size: NA; CDR3: CASTSPTSGRELYF; DNA: TGTGCCAGCACCTCTCCCACTAGCGGGAGAGAGTTGTACTTC
length: 16; V: TRBV7-9; D: TRBD2; J: TRBJ2-1; size: NA; CDR3: CASSLGVGTSGSGEFF; DNA: TGTGCCAGCAGCTTAGGCGTGGGGACTAGCGGGAGCGGGGAGTTCTTC
length: 17; V: TRBV6-4; D: TRBD1; J: TRBJ1-4; size: NA; CDR3: CASVHPGQGATNEKLFF; DNA: TGTGCCAGCGTTCATCCGGGACAGGGAGCAACTAATGAAAAACTGTTTTTT
length: 12; V: TRBV10-1; D: NA; J: TRBJ2-4; size: NA; CDR3: CASSESGNIQYF; DNA: TGCGCCAGCAGTGAGTCGGGGAACATTCAGTACTTC
length: 16; V: TRBV7-2; D: NA; J: TRBJ2-3; size: many; CDR3: CASSLDPSSVTDTQYF; DNA: TGTGCCAGCAGCTTAGACCCGAGTAGCGTCACAGATACGCAGTATTTT
length: 16; V: TRBV15; D: TRBD2; J: TRBJ2-1; size: NA; CDR3: CATSTALAGGPNEQFF; DNA: TGTGCCACCAGTACGGCCCTAGCGGGAGGGCCCAATGAGCAGTTCTTC
length: 15; V: TRBV6-1; D: TRBD2; J: TRBJ2-2; size: many; CDR3: CASNAGVENTGELFF; DNA: TGTGCCAGCAACGCGGGGGTGGAGAACACCGGGGAGCTGTTTTTT
length: 14; V: TRBV15; D: NA; J: TRBJ1-5; size: NA; CDR3: CATSRELSYQPQHF; DNA: TGTGCCACCAGCAGAGAGCTGTCTTATCAGCCCCAGCATTTT
length: 15; V: TRBV18; D: NA; J: TRBJ2-7; size: few; CDR3: CASSPAGSRFYEQYF; DNA: TGTGCCAGCTCACCTGCCGGGAGCCGTTTCTACGAGCAGTACTTC
length: 16; V: TRBV5-1; D: NA; J: TRBJ1-3; size: NA; CDR3: CASSLAGQFYGNTIYF; DNA: TGCGCCAGCAGCTTGGCTGGACAGTTTTATGGAAACACCATATATTTT
length: 13; V: TRBV28; D: NA; J: TRBJ2-4; size: NA; CDR3: CASSLPDSSFQYF; DNA: TGTGCCAGCAGTTTACCCGACAGCTCATTTCAGTACTTC
length: 17; V: TRBV5-4; D: TRBD2; J: TRBJ2-3; size: NA; CDR3: CASSFPGSGASTDTQYF; DNA: TGTGCCAGCAGCTTCCCGGGAAGCGGGGCTAGCACAGATACGCAGTATTTT
length: 15; V: TRBV5-1; D: TRBD2; J: TRBJ2-1; size: NA; CDR3: CASSSGTSGSYEQFF; DNA: TGCGCCAGCAGCTCAGGGACTAGCGGGAGTTATGAGCAGTTCTTC
length: 14; V: TRBV6-5; D: NA; J: TRBJ2-1; size: NA; CDR3: CASSYSGSSDEQFF; DNA: TGTGCCAGCAGTTACTCCGGTAGCTCGGATGAGCAGTTCTTC
length: 15; V: TRBV2; D: NA; J: TRBJ2-1; size: NA; CDR3: CASSPRPGGANEQFF; DNA: TGTGCCAGCAGTCCCCGACCAGGAGGGGCCAATGAGCAGTTCTTC
length: 15; V: TRBV10-3; D: TRBD1; J: TRBJ1-5; size: NA; CDR3: CAISGGTGTGQPQHF; DNA: TGTGCCATCAGTGGAGGGACAGGAACGGGGCAGCCCCAGCATTTT
length: 15; V: TRBV28; D: NA; J: TRBJ1-1; size: once; CDR3: CASSFVGQVNTEAFF; DNA: TGTGCCAGCAGTTTCGTGGGCCAGGTTAACACTGAAGCTTTCTTT
length: 14; V: TRBV28; D: NA; J: TRBJ2-3; size: NA; CDR3: CASSNRAGPDTQYF; DNA: TGTGCCAGCAGTAACAGGGCGGGGCCAGATACGCAGTATTTT
length: 12; V: TRBV6-1; D: NA; J: TRBJ2-7; size: NA; CDR3: CATKRGTYEQYF; DNA: TGTGCCACCAAACGGGGAACCTACGAGCAGTACTTC
length: 17; V: TRBV7-6; D: TRBD2; J: TRBJ2-7; size: few; CDR3: CASSSGLAGVGSYEQYF; DNA: TGTGCCAGCAGCTCCGGACTAGCGGGAGTTGGAAGCTACGAGCAGTACTTC
length: 15; V: TRBV7-5; D: NA; J: TRBJ1-2; size: NA; CDR3: CARRTGGVVVYGYTF; DNA: TGTGCCAGAAGGACAGGGGGCGTCGTGGTCTATGGCTACACCTTC
length: 18; V: TRBV21-1; D: NA; J: TRBJ2-7; size: NA; CDR3: CASSKGAPSGSLSYEQYF; DNA: TGTGCCAGCAGCAAAGGGGCGCCTAGCGGGAGTCTGTCCTACGAGCAGTACTTC
length: 14; V: TRBV7-2; D: NA; J: TRBJ1-5; size: NA; CDR3: CASSLVRETQPQHF; DNA: TGTGCCAGCAGCTTAGTCAGGGAGACCCAGCCCCAGCATTTT
length: 15; V: TRBV15; D: NA; J: TRBJ2-5; size: NA; CDR3: CATSRESRAAETQYF; DNA: TGTGCCACCAGCAGAGAGTCAAGGGCGGCAGAGACCCAGTACTTC
length: 15; V: TRBV28; D: NA; J: TRBJ2-7; size: NA; CDR3: CASSTPGRGSYEQYF; DNA: TGTGCCAGCAGTACCCCCGGACGGGGATCCTACGAGCAGTACTTC
length: 16; V: TRBV5-4; D: NA; J: TRBJ2-1; size: NA; CDR3: CASSPGQPRSYNEQFF; DNA: TGTGCCAGCAGCCCGGGGCAACCACGCTCCTACAATGAGCAGTTCTTC
length: 16; V: TRBV5-8; D: TRBD2; J: TRBJ2-7; size: NA; CDR3: CASRTLAGGHSYEQYF; DNA: TGTGCCAGCAGAACTCTAGCGGGAGGGCACTCCTACGAGCAGTACTTC
length: 18; V: TRBV27; D: NA; J: TRBJ1-1; size: NA; CDR3: CASSYPGQPFGSWTEAFF; DNA: TGTGCCAGCAGTTACCCCGGACAGCCCTTTGGAAGTTGGACTGAAGCTTTCTTT
length: 17; V: TRBV7-2; D: TRBD2; J: TRBJ2-7; size: NA; CDR3: CASSLVFSGRGTYEQYF; DNA: TGTGCCAGCAGCTTAGTTTTTAGCGGGAGGGGGACCTACGAGCAGTACTTC
length: 14; V: TRBV5-8; D: TRBD1; J: TRBJ1-4; size: NA; CDR3: CASRQTDRNEKLFF; DNA: TGTGCCAGCAGACAAACGGACAGGAATGAAAAACTGTTTTTT
length: 11; V: TRBV7-3; D: NA; J: TRBJ1-1; size: NA; CDR3: CASSPDSKAFF; DNA: TGTGCCAGCAGCCCCGACAGTAAGGCTTTCTTT
length: 18; V: TRBV7-2; D: TRBD2; J: TRBJ2-7; size: NA; CDR3: CASSPRSGTSSRTYEQYF; DNA: TGTGCCAGCAGCCCCCGCTCCGGGACTAGCTCCCGAACCTACGAGCAGTACTTC
length: 16; V: TRBV29-1; D: TRBD2; J: TRBJ2-3; size: NA; CDR3: CSVAGTSGSSTDTQYF; DNA: TGCAGCGTCGCCGGGACTAGCGGTTCTAGCACAGATACGCAGTATTTT
length: 13; V: TRBV10-3; D: NA; J: TRBJ1-2; size: NA; CDR3: CAASVGGSYGYTF; DNA: TGTGCCGCCTCGGTAGGTGGTTCTTATGGCTACACCTTC
length: 13; V: TRBV18; D: TRBD1; J: TRBJ2-5; size: NA; CDR3: CASSRQGRETQYF; DNA: TGTGCCAGCTCACGACAGGGACGAGAGACCCAGTACTTC
length: 13; V: TRBV7-8; D: TRBD1; J: TRBJ2-5; size: NA; CDR3: CASSFDREETQYF; DNA: TGTGCCAGCAGCTTCGACAGGGAAGAGACCCAGTACTTC
length: 13; V: TRBV30; D: NA; J: TRBJ1-4; size: few; CDR3: CAWSGQLNEKLFF; DNA: TGTGCCTGGAGTGGACAGCTTAATGAAAAACTGTTTTTT
length: 12; V: TRBV28; D: NA; J: TRBJ1-5; size: NA; CDR3: CASKQSDQPQHF; DNA: TGTGCCAGCAAACAGAGCGATCAGCCCCAGCATTTT
length: 18; V: TRBV7-3; D: NA; J: TRBJ2-6; size: NA; CDR3: CASSLNPLGSSGANVLTF; DNA: TGTGCCAGCAGCTTAAACCCGTTAGGTAGCTCTGGGGCCAACGTCCTGACTTTC
length: 16; V: TRBV5-5; D: NA; J: TRBJ1-4; size: NA; CDR3: CASSSTLGSNNEKLFF; DNA: TGTGCCAGCAGCTCCACGCTGGGAAGCAATAATGAAAAACTGTTTTTT
length: 16; V: TRBV6-4; D: NA; J: TRBJ1-1; size: NA; CDR3: CASSTKRGHLNTEAFF; DNA: TGTGCCAGCAGCACCAAAAGAGGGCACTTGAACACTGAAGCTTTCTTT
length: 16; V: TRBV5-6; D: TRBD2; J: TRBJ2-5; size: once; CDR3: CASSALLAGGKETQYF; DNA: TGTGCCAGCAGCGCATTGCTAGCGGGAGGGAAAGAGACCCAGTACTTC
length: 14; V: TRBV18; D: TRBD1; J: TRBJ2-5; size: NA; CDR3: CASSPLTGEETQYF; DNA: TGTGCCAGCTCACCCTTGACAGGGGAGGAGACCCAGTACTTC
length: 14; V: TRBV6-1; D: TRBD1; J: TRBJ2-5; size: NA; CDR3: CASHRDRGQETQYF; DNA: TGTGCCAGCCACCGGGACAGGGGGCAAGAGACCCAGTACTTC
length: 16; V: TRBV4-3; D: NA; J: TRBJ2-3; size: NA; CDR3: CASSQGYRGYTDTQYF; DNA: TGCGCCAGCAGCCAAGGGTATCGGGGATACACAGATACGCAGTATTTT
length: 14; V: TRBV5-1; D: NA; J: TRBJ1-1; size: NA; CDR3: CASSLAGGPTEAFF; DNA: TGCGCCAGCAGCTTGGCCGGGGGACCCACTGAAGCTTTCTTT
length: 14; V: TRBV6-5; D: NA; J: TRBJ2-1; size: NA; CDR3: CASRKREGTSEQFF; DNA: TGTGCCAGCCGCAAAAGGGAAGGGACGAGTGAGCAGTTCTTC
length: 15; V: TRBV28; D: NA; J: TRBJ1-1; size: NA; CDR3: CASSGYRERNTEAFF; DNA: TGTGCCAGCAGCGGATACAGGGAAAGAAACACTGAAGCTTTCTTT